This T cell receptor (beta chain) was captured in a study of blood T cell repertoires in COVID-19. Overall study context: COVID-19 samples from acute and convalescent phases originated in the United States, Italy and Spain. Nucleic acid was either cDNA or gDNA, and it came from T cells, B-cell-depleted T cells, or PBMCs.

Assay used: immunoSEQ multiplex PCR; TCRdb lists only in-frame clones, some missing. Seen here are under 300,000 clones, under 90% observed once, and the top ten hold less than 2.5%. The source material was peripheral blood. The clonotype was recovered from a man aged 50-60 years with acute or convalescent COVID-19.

CDR3 in DNA: TGTGCCAGTAGTGTAGTTTTCATGAACACTGAAGCTTTCTTT. Its translation: CASSVVFMNTEAFF. The chain recombines TRBV19 with TRBJ1-1; D is ambiguous. Germline V gene sequence: CDR1 LNHDA, CDR2 SQIVND (reference sequence). V was cut by 5 bases and J by 0 bases, with 10 bases left in between. The CDR3 sequence is 14 residues long.